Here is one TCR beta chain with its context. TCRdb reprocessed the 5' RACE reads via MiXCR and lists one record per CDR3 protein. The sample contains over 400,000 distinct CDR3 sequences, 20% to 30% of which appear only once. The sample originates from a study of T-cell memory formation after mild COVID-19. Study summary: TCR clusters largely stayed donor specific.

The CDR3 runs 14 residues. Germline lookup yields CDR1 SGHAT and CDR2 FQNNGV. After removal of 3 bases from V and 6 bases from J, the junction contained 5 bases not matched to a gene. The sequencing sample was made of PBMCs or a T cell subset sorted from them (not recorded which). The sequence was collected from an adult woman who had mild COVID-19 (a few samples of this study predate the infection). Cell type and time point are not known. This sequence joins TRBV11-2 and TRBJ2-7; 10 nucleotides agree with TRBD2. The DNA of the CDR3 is TGTGCCAGCAGCTTTCTAGCGGGGGATCTCGAGCAGTACTTC. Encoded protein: CASSFLAGDLEQYF.